This T cell receptor beta chain was observed in a study of blood T cell repertoires in COVID-19. Study details: COVID-19 samples collected from the United States, Italy and Spain covered acute and convalescent phases.

Only a few counts were recorded for this clone. Libraries were prepared by immunoSEQ multiplex PCR; TCRdb keeps only in-frame clonotypes and omits some of them. The sample lists roughly 70,000 clones, 70% to 80% seen once, with about 40% in the top ten. The CDR3 spans 11 residues. Germline CDR1 is MDHEN and CDR2 is SYDVKM. V shed 8 bases and J shed 2 bases, with 6 bases lying between them. The gene calls are TRBV28 and TRBJ1-2; D is possibly TRBD1 (6 bases). The material sequenced was peripheral blood. This receptor was taken from a woman between 65 and 79 years old with acute or convalescent COVID-19. CDR3 nucleotide sequence: TGTGCCAGCCAGGGGAACTATGGCTACACCTTC. Translated, it gives CASQGNYGYTF.